This T cell receptor (beta chain) was documented in a study of shared clonotypes between healthy human individuals. Deletions cut 4 bases from V and 11 bases from J, with 20 bases between. There are 14 residues in the CDR3. CDR1 MNHEY and CDR2 SMNVEV come from the germline V gene (reference sequence). TCRdb's table, derived via immunoSEQ multiplex PCR, lists solely in-frame clones and lacks some. The sample includes fewer than 850,000 clones, about two thirds of them seen just once. The source of this sequence is a woman aged 30 to 39 in good health. Material: memory CD4+ T cells sorted from blood. Indicated subset: CD45RA-negative fraction. The chain uses TRBV27 and TRBJ1-1; D possibly corresponds to TRBD1 (5 bases). The CDR3, as DNA: TGTGCCAGCAGTTCCTCTGGGGGGGTCCGTCAGGCTTTCTTT. Its translation: CASSSSGGVRQAFF.